These T cell receptor beta chains were read from a single sample in a study of cytomegalovirus exposure and HLA in healthy donors. Here immunoSEQ multiplex PCR was the method, and the copy in TCRdb shows in-frame clones only, minus some. This repertoire shows some 120,000 clones, around 80% found once; its top ten account for 13%. Sequencing used PBMCs. The receptors derive from a woman in her sixties or seventies in good health and CMV-seropositive. The CDR3 runs from the conserved cysteine through the conserved F or W. Each record gives: V gene, J gene, clone size, D gene, CDR3 length, CDR3 DNA, CDR3 protein. D genes are given only for firm matches. Clone size is shown for a subset of rows, as once, few, many or a class of expanded clone.

V: TRBV11-3; J: TRBJ2-1; size: few; D: .; length: 13; DNA: TGTGCCAGCAGCTTAACTAGCATCAATGAGCAGTTCTTC; CDR3: CASSLTSINEQFF
V: TRBV7-2; J: TRBJ1-5; size: .; D: .; length: 14; DNA: TGTGCCAGCAGCTTAGCCGGGGGGCAAACCACCCAGCATTTT; CDR3: CASSLAGGQTTQHF
V: TRBV25-1; J: TRBJ1-2; size: .; D: .; length: 14; DNA: TGTGCCAGCAGTGAATCTACAGTTAGCTATGGCTACACCTTC; CDR3: CASSESTVSYGYTF
V: TRBV7-9; J: TRBJ1-5; size: .; D: .; length: 14; DNA: TGTGCCAGCAGCTTAGCGACTCGTGATCAGCCCCAGCATTTT; CDR3: CASSLATRDQPQHF
V: TRBV7-8; J: TRBJ2-3; size: .; D: TRBD1; length: 16; DNA: TGTGCCAGCAGCCGCTGGGGACAGGGTTATCCAGATACGCAGTATTTT; CDR3: CASSRWGQGYPDTQYF
V: TRBV18; J: TRBJ1-1; size: .; D: .; length: 16; DNA: TGTGCCAGCTCACGCGGGACCCCGGGCATGAACACTGAAGCTTTCTTT; CDR3: CASSRGTPGMNTEAFF
V: TRBV5-1; J: TRBJ1-1; size: .; D: .; length: 13; DNA: TGCGCCAGCAGCTTGGGGGCTGGATGGAATGCTTTCTTT; CDR3: CASSLGAGWNAFF
V: TRBV9; J: TRBJ1-2; size: .; D: .; length: 15; DNA: TGTGCCAGCAGCGTCGCAGGGGCCGCTTACTATGGCTACACCTTC; CDR3: CASSVAGAAYYGYTF
V: TRBV7-9; J: TRBJ1-1; size: .; D: .; length: 14; DNA: TGTGCCAGCAGCACGGAGCGGCCGAACACTGAAGCTTTCTTT; CDR3: CASSTERPNTEAFF
V: TRBV10-3; J: TRBJ2-2; size: .; D: .; length: 16; DNA: TGTGCCATCAGTGAAGTGGCGGGGGCCAGCAGGGGGGAGCTGTTTTTT; CDR3: CAISEVAGASRGELFF
V: TRBV18; J: TRBJ2-1; size: once; D: .; length: 15; DNA: TGTGCCAGCTCACCCAATCAGGCTTCCTACAATGAGCAGTTCTTC; CDR3: CASSPNQASYNEQFF
V: TRBV29-1; J: TRBJ1-2; size: .; D: TRBD1; length: 15; DNA: TGCAGCGTAGCAACAACGGGACAGGGGGATGATGGCTACACCTTC; CDR3: CSVATTGQGDDGYTF
V: TRBV30; J: TRBJ2-3; size: once; D: .; length: 14; DNA: TGTGCCTGTCAAGGGGGGGTGAGCACAGATACGCAGTATTTT; CDR3: CACQGGVSTDTQYF
V: TRBV7-6; J: TRBJ2-1; size: .; D: .; length: 14; DNA: TGTGCCAGCAGCTCCGAGAGGTGGGGCCCTGAGCAGTTCTTC; CDR3: CASSSERWGPEQFF
V: TRBV19; J: TRBJ2-7; size: few; D: .; length: 13; DNA: TGTGCCAGTAGTATGACTAGTGCCTACGAGCAGTACTTC; CDR3: CASSMTSAYEQYF
V: TRBV5-1; J: TRBJ1-5; size: .; D: TRBD1; length: 15; DNA: TGCGCCAGCAGCCCAGGGGGACGGGGCAATCAGCCCCAGCATTTT; CDR3: CASSPGGRGNQPQHF
V: TRBV6-1; J: TRBJ2-2; size: .; D: .; length: 14; DNA: TGTGCCAGCAGTGAAGGGGGGCTGAACGGGGAGCTGTTTTTT; CDR3: CASSEGGLNGELFF
V: TRBV7-2; J: TRBJ1-1; size: .; D: TRBD1; length: 15; DNA: TGTGCCAGCTTATGGGGGGACAGGGGAAACACTGAAGCTTTCTTT; CDR3: CASLWGDRGNTEAFF
V: TRBV6-6; J: TRBJ1-2; size: .; D: TRBD1; length: 15; DNA: TGTGCCAGCTTGCTTACAATCAGGGGGCCGGATGGCTACACCTTC; CDR3: CASLLTIRGPDGYTF
V: TRBV27; J: TRBJ1-6; size: .; D: .; length: 16; DNA: TGTGCCAGCAGCCAAGGGCAGGGCGGCCCTCATTCACCCCTCCACTTT; CDR3: CASSQGQGGPHSPLHF
V: TRBV6-6; J: TRBJ1-4; size: .; D: TRBD1; length: 13; DNA: TGTGCCAGCCTCGACAGGGGGCCTGGGAAACTGTTTTTT; CDR3: CASLDRGPGKLFF
V: TRBV7-2; J: TRBJ1-1; size: once; D: TRBD1; length: 16; DNA: TGTGCCAGCAGGCTTAGTATACAGGGGGCAAAAGCTGAAGCTTTCTTT; CDR3: CASRLSIQGAKAEAFF
V: TRBV6-5; J: TRBJ1-4; size: .; D: .; length: 14; DNA: TGTGCCAGCAGAGCGCCCGGGGGTAACGAAAAACTGTTTTTT; CDR3: CASRAPGGNEKLFF
V: TRBV21-1; J: TRBJ1-6; size: .; D: .; length: 17; DNA: TGTGCCAGCAGCCTCGGGGTGGGTCACTCCTATAATTCACCCCTCCACTTT; CDR3: CASSLGVGHSYNSPLHF
V: TRBV2; J: TRBJ1-5; size: .; D: .; length: 17; DNA: TGTGCCAGCAGTGAATTCATCTACAGGGACGCCAATCAGCCCCAGCATTTT; CDR3: CASSEFIYRDANQPQHF
V: TRBV7-2; J: TRBJ1-5; size: .; D: TRBD1; length: 14; DNA: TGTGCCAGCAGCCCCGACAGGGCGGGTCAGCCCCAGCATTTT; CDR3: CASSPDRAGQPQHF
V: TRBV4-3; J: TRBJ2-7; size: .; D: TRBD1; length: 14; DNA: TGCGCCAGCAGCCAAGGACAGGGGGCCTACGAGCAGTACTTC; CDR3: CASSQGQGAYEQYF
V: TRBV15; J: TRBJ1-1; size: .; D: .; length: 13; DNA: TGTGCCACCAGCAGAGCCCATAACACTGAAGCTTTCTTT; CDR3: CATSRAHNTEAFF
V: TRBV5-1; J: TRBJ1-1; size: .; D: TRBD1; length: 14; DNA: TGCGCCAGCAGCGGACAGGGGTTGCACACTGAAGCTTTCTTT; CDR3: CASSGQGLHTEAFF
V: TRBV10-3; J: TRBJ2-7; size: .; D: TRBD1; length: 14; DNA: TGTGCCATCAGTGCTGGGGACAGAACCTACGAGCAGTACTTC; CDR3: CAISAGDRTYEQYF
V: TRBV2; J: TRBJ2-5; size: .; D: .; length: 14; DNA: TGTGCCAGCAGAGCCAGGGGGGTCCAAGAGACCCAGTACTTC; CDR3: CASRARGVQETQYF
V: TRBV29-1; J: TRBJ2-7; size: .; D: .; length: 11; DNA: TGCAGCGCGCGGGGGCACTACGAGCAGTACTTC; CDR3: CSARGHYEQYF
V: TRBV7-3; J: TRBJ1-4; size: .; D: .; length: 14; DNA: TGTGCCAGCAGCTTACCTAGACGTAATGAAAAACTGTTTTTT; CDR3: CASSLPRRNEKLFF
V: TRBV11-2; J: TRBJ1-2; size: .; D: TRBD1; length: 14; DNA: TGTGCCAGCAGCGGAGGACAGGCGAACTATGGCTACGCCTTC; CDR3: CASSGGQANYGYAF
V: TRBV6-1; J: TRBJ1-1; size: .; D: TRBD1; length: 14; DNA: TGTGCCAGCAGTAAGGACAGGATGAACACTGAAGCTTTCTTT; CDR3: CASSKDRMNTEAFF
V: TRBV19; J: TRBJ1-2; size: .; D: .; length: 13; DNA: TGTGCCAGTAGTATAGAACAGACCTATGGCTACACCTTC; CDR3: CASSIEQTYGYTF
V: TRBV7-2; J: TRBJ2-7; size: .; D: .; length: 11; DNA: TGTGCCAGCAGCTCAGCCTACGAGCAGTACTTC; CDR3: CASSSAYEQYF
V: TRBV29-1; J: TRBJ1-2; size: .; D: TRBD1; length: 13; DNA: TGCAGCGTTGAGTCGGGACAGAACTATGGCTACACCTTC; CDR3: CSVESGQNYGYTF
V: TRBV5-1; J: TRBJ2-1; size: .; D: TRBD1; length: 14; DNA: TGCGCCAGCAATGAGGGGGCGAGAACGAATGAGCAGTTCTTC; CDR3: CASNEGARTNEQFF
V: TRBV25-1; J: TRBJ2-1; size: few; D: TRBD2; length: 14; DNA: TGTGCCAGTACCCCAGCGGGAGTTAAAGGTGAGCAGTTCTTC; CDR3: CASTPAGVKGEQFF
V: TRBV11-2; J: TRBJ2-4; size: .; D: .; length: 13; DNA: TGTGCCAGCAGCTTCAAACGGGAAAACATTCAGTACTTC; CDR3: CASSFKRENIQYF
V: TRBV9; J: TRBJ1-4; size: .; D: TRBD1; length: 17; DNA: TGTGCCAGCAGCGTAGTGGGACAGGGTCTCACTAATGAAAAACTGTTTTTT; CDR3: CASSVVGQGLTNEKLFF
V: TRBV10-3; J: TRBJ1-4; size: .; D: .; length: 15; DNA: TGTGCCATCAGTGAGGGGGGGGGAACTAATGAAAAACTGTTTTTT; CDR3: CAISEGGGTNEKLFF
V: TRBV7-2; J: TRBJ2-7; size: .; D: TRBD2; length: 16; DNA: TGTGCCAGCAGCTTAGACCCGGGACTAGCGAGCTACGAGCAGTACTTC; CDR3: CASSLDPGLASYEQYF
V: TRBV7-8; J: TRBJ1-4; size: .; D: .; length: 15; DNA: TGTGCCAGCAGCTTATGGTGGGACAATAATGAAAAACTGTTTTTT; CDR3: CASSLWWDNNEKLFF